These T cell receptor beta chains were read from a single sample in a study of CD8+ T cells in alopecia areata. Sequencing was performed with immunoSEQ multiplex PCR; in TCRdb, only in-frame clones are kept and a portion is missing. The data contain around 150,000 clones, 62% of them singletons. The sequenced sample consisted of CD8+ T cells sorted from blood. These receptors were collected from a human donor in good health. Both conserved end residues are trimmed from each CDR3.

cdr3_aa: ASSPAMGPLGADTQY
j_call: TRBJ2-3
v_call: TRBV27

cdr3_aa: ASTPARTPNEQF
j_call: TRBJ2-1
v_call: TRBV7-9

cdr3_aa: ASSLDLGREQF
j_call: TRBJ2-1
v_call: TRBV11-2

cdr3_aa: ASSITSGRRLVEQY
j_call: TRBJ2-7
v_call: TRBV5-6

cdr3_aa: ASSLNFFRAGEETQY
j_call: TRBJ2-5
v_call: TRBV7-2

cdr3_aa: SVDMDPDNNYGYT
j_call: TRBJ1-2
v_call: TRBV29-1

cdr3_aa: ASRRDPHGYT
j_call: TRBJ1-2
v_call: TRBV27

cdr3_aa: SVPGITAQETQY
j_call: TRBJ2-5
v_call: TRBV29-1

cdr3_aa: SVLGRGNSGANVLT
j_call: TRBJ2-6
v_call: TRBV29-1

cdr3_aa: ASSLERGSSWDYGYT
j_call: TRBJ1-2
v_call: TRBV13

cdr3_aa: ASSLSGYEQY
j_call: TRBJ2-7
v_call: TRBV11-2

cdr3_aa: ASSGVRGTGDNEQF
j_call: TRBJ2-1
v_call: TRBV9

cdr3_aa: ASGGTDVYRYT
j_call: TRBJ1-2
v_call: TRBV2

cdr3_aa: ASSLSGGANIQY
j_call: TRBJ2-4
v_call: TRBV27

cdr3_aa: ASSQDPPDADTEAF
j_call: TRBJ1-1
v_call: TRBV4-1

cdr3_aa: ASSPNYEQY
j_call: TRBJ2-7
v_call: TRBV7-9

cdr3_aa: ASCPGNSNQPQH
j_call: TRBJ1-5
v_call: TRBV19

cdr3_aa: ASTGASGRVYEEQF
j_call: TRBJ2-1
v_call: TRBV28

cdr3_aa: ASGLAGEQY
j_call: TRBJ2-7
v_call: TRBV7-6

cdr3_aa: AISRPDGTIY
j_call: TRBJ1-3
v_call: TRBV2

cdr3_aa: ATSREGADTQY
j_call: TRBJ2-3
v_call: TRBV15

cdr3_aa: ASSLRTASSYNEQF
j_call: TRBJ2-1
v_call: TRBV4-1

cdr3_aa: ASRPFRGQGETQY
j_call: TRBJ2-5
v_call: TRBV27

cdr3_aa: ASSLAGNTEAF
j_call: TRBJ1-1
v_call: TRBV5-6

cdr3_aa: ASSDRVRAGNTIY
j_call: TRBJ1-3
v_call: TRBV2

cdr3_aa: SVEARGRANYEQY
j_call: TRBJ2-7
v_call: TRBV29-1

cdr3_aa: ASSFLAGAHEQF
j_call: TRBJ2-1
v_call: TRBV28

cdr3_aa: AWRSSRYEQF
j_call: TRBJ2-1
v_call: TRBV30

cdr3_aa: ASSWSGTTHEQY
j_call: TRBJ2-7
v_call: TRBV5-4

cdr3_aa: ASSAGTFDEQY
j_call: TRBJ2-7
v_call: TRBV6-5

cdr3_aa: ASSPHRQVLVNVLT
j_call: TRBJ2-6
v_call: TRBV18

cdr3_aa: ASSVTGQYNEQF
j_call: TRBJ2-1
v_call: TRBV9

cdr3_aa: SASDPFEQY
j_call: TRBJ2-7
v_call: TRBV20-1

cdr3_aa: ASSHLNTEAF
j_call: TRBJ1-1
v_call: TRBV13

cdr3_aa: ASTQGNTGELF
j_call: TRBJ2-2
v_call: TRBV28

cdr3_aa: SASGGNEQF
j_call: TRBJ2-1
v_call: TRBV20-1

cdr3_aa: ATSRDRLNTEAF
j_call: TRBJ1-1
v_call: TRBV15

cdr3_aa: ASRAGYEQY
j_call: TRBJ2-7
v_call: TRBV5-1

cdr3_aa: ASSIGNTGELF
j_call: TRBJ2-2
v_call: TRBV25-1

cdr3_aa: ASTRTVGDYEQY
j_call: TRBJ2-7
v_call: TRBV5-1

cdr3_aa: ASSEGGLAYEQY
j_call: TRBJ2-7
v_call: TRBV5-1

cdr3_aa: AIGVWGQGKTQY
j_call: TRBJ2-5
v_call: TRBV10-3

cdr3_aa: ASSLRGGSSYNEQF
j_call: TRBJ2-1
v_call: TRBV27

cdr3_aa: ASRQDSDPVDFSYEQY
j_call: TRBJ2-7
v_call: TRBV7-9

cdr3_aa: ASSKHGTPYGYT
j_call: TRBJ1-2
v_call: TRBV6-5

cdr3_aa: ASSIGETEAF
j_call: TRBJ1-1
v_call: TRBV19

cdr3_aa: ASSSLAGGSYEQY
j_call: TRBJ2-7
v_call: TRBV6-5

cdr3_aa: ASTLTENTEAF
j_call: TRBJ1-1
v_call: TRBV4-2

cdr3_aa: ASSPGHYNEQF
j_call: TRBJ2-1
v_call: TRBV5-6

cdr3_aa: ASSPRVADTQY
j_call: TRBJ2-3
v_call: TRBV4-1

cdr3_aa: ASSPQGRSTDTQY
j_call: TRBJ2-3
v_call: TRBV4-1

cdr3_aa: ASSLSTGTGGKNIQY
j_call: TRBJ2-4
v_call: TRBV5-4

cdr3_aa: ASSGYEGDHQPQH
j_call: TRBJ1-5
v_call: TRBV2

cdr3_aa: ASSPGSGPGNTIY
j_call: TRBJ1-3
v_call: TRBV5-6

cdr3_aa: ASSVGQGDTEAF
j_call: TRBJ1-1
v_call: TRBV4-2

cdr3_aa: ASSRSRTSFRETQY
j_call: TRBJ2-5
v_call: TRBV25-1

cdr3_aa: ASSFMPRWNNEQF
j_call: TRBJ2-1
v_call: TRBV27

cdr3_aa: ASSPNNRGYEQY
j_call: NA
v_call: TRBV7-9

cdr3_aa: ASSGTGEANTGELF
j_call: TRBJ2-2
v_call: TRBV9

cdr3_aa: SVEGRLEAF
j_call: TRBJ1-1
v_call: TRBV29-1